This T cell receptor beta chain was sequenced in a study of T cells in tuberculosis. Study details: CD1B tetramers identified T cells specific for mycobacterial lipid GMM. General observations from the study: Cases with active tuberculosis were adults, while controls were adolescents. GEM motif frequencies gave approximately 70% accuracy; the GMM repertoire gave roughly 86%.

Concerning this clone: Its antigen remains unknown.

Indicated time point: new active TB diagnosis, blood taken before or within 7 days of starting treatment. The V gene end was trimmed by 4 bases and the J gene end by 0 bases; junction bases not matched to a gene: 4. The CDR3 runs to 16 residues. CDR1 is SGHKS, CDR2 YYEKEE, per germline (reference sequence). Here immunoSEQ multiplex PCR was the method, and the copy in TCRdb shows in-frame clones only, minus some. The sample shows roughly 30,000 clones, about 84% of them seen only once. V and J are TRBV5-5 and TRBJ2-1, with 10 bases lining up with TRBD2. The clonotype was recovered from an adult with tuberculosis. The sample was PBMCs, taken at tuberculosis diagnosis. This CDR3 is CASSPSGGLSYNEQFF. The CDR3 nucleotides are TGTGCCAGCAGCCCTAGCGGGGGCCTCTCCTACAATGAGCAGTTCTTC.